This T cell receptor beta chain derives from a study of OX40 agonist ivuxolimab in advanced cancers. Study-wide context: At under 85% male, the cohort had a mean age of roughly 60 years, ranging from about 23 to 79. A partial response was reached by three patients: one with hepatocellular carcinoma and two with cutaneous melanoma. Study-wide results and limits: The investigators did not determine what antigen specificity the expanded peripheral T cells had.

On this clone itself: The target antigen is unknown.

The timepoints at which blood was sampled were baseline, cycle 4 day 1, and cycle 7 day 1. Repertoires were generated with immunoSEQ multiplex PCR, while TCRdb's copy carries only in-frame clones and drops some. The sample includes tens of thousands of clones, around 90% seen only once; the top ten take about 1.3%. V was pared by 6 bases and J by 1 base, with 9 bases between. Germline CDR1 reads SGHTA; CDR2 reads FQGTGA. This CDR3 comprises 13 residues. The sequence derives from an adult with an advanced solid tumor such as melanoma, head and neck, liver or kidney cancer. The V and J genes are TRBV7-3 and TRBJ1-1; D gene uncertain. Here the sequenced sample was CD4+ or CD8+ T cells sorted from blood, taken in a trial of the OX40 agonist ivuxolimab. CDR3 in amino acids: CASSFSQNTEAFF. CDR3 coding DNA: TGTGCCAGCAGTTTCAGTCAGAACACTGAAGCTTTCTTT.